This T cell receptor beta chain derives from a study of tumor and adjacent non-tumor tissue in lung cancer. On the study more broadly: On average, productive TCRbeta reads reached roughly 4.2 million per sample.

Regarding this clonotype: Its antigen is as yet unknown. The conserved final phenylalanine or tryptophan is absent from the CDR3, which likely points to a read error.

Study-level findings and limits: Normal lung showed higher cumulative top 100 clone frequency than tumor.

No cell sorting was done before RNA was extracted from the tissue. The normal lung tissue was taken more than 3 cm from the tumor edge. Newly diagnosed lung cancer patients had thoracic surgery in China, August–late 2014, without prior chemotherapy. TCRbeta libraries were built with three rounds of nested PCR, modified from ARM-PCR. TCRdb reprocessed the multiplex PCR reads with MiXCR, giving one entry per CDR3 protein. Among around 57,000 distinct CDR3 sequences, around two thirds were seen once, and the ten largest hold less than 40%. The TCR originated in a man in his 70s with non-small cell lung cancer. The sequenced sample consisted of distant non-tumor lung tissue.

The CDR3 DNA reads TGTGCCAGCAGCTTGAATCTAGCGACGGACTCCTACGAGCAGTACTCC. Residues: CASSLNLATDSYEQYS. The chain links TRBV7-8 to TRBJ2-7; maybe TRBD2 (6 bases). Per the germline V gene, CDR1 is SGHVS and CDR2 is FQNEAQ. The CDR3 runs to 16 residues. With 3 bases removed from V and 0 bases from J, the gap between germline ends came to 15 bases.